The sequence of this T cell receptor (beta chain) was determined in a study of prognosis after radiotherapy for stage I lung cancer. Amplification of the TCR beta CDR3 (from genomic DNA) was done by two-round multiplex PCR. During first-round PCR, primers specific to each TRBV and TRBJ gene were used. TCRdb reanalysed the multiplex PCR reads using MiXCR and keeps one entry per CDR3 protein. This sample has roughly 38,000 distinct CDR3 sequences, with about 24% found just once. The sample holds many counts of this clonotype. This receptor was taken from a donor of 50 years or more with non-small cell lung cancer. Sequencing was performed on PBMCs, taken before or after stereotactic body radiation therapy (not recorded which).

The CDR3 bases are TGTGCCTGGAGTGTTGGTAGTACCGGGGAGCTGTTTTTT. Protein product: CAWSVGSTGELFF. The V and J genes are TRBV30 and TRBJ2-2; D ambiguous. Germline loops: CDR1 GTSNPN, CDR2 SVGIG (reference sequence). The V gene lost 0 bases and the J gene lost 5 bases, with 7 bases spanning the gap. The CDR3 sequence is 13 residues long.